These T cell receptor beta chains were read from a single sample in a study of T cell responses to AZD1222 COVID-19 vaccine. Sequencing was performed with immunoSEQ multiplex PCR; in TCRdb, only in-frame clones are kept and a portion is missing. Of about 140,000 clones listed, 90% to 95% are singletons. The sample was peripheral blood, taken 28 days after the second AZD1222 dose. The source is an adult who received the AZD1222 COVID-19 vaccine. Both conserved end residues are part of each CDR3. The listing skips clone size in some rows; elsewhere it reads once, few, many or a size class.

clone_size	cdr3_length	j_call	v_call	cdr3_aa
NA	15	TRBJ2-7	TRBV27	CASRRTSGGALEQYF
NA	14	TRBJ2-3	TRBV11-2	CASSLGAVTDTQYF
once	14	TRBJ2-2	TRBV5-5	CASSSGTPPGELFF
NA	13	TRBJ2-2	TRBV2	CASSSQGSGELFF
once	13	TRBJ2-3	TRBV4-1	CASSQIRRDTQYF
NA	13	TRBJ1-2	TRBV5-4	CASSLDKNYGYTF
NA	15	TRBJ1-5	TRBV6-2/TRBV6-3	CASSAPQGNGQPQHF
NA	17	TRBJ2-1	TRBV18	CASYPRPGAISYNEQFF
NA	15	TRBJ2-1	TRBV9	CASSVLAASYNEQFF
NA	15	TRBJ1-3	TRBV18	CASSGAADSGNTIYF
NA	15	TRBJ2-7	TRBV7-2	CASSFQSSTNYEQYF
NA	14	TRBJ2-7	TRBV7-9	CASSKGTGTYEQYF
NA	15	TRBJ2-1	TRBV5-1	CASSLSGGPYNEQFF
NA	12	TRBJ1-2	TRBV19	CATRQGLYGYTF
NA	15	TRBJ2-2	TRBV4-3	CASSQVQGAIGELFF
NA	12	TRBJ1-6	TRBV27	CASSLSGTPLHF
few	15	TRBJ1-6	TRBV6-5	CASSYSGQINSPLHF